Following are 17 T cell receptor beta chains from one sample sequenced in a study of patients and donors after allogeneic stem cell transplantation. TCRdb independently ran MiXCR on the RT-PCR reads; one entry per CDR3 protein. The table records some 60,000 distinct CDR3 sequences, about an eighth of them present only once. The specimen was blood, either unsorted or a sorted T cell fraction (not recorded which). The receptors stem from a human donor who was either an allogeneic HSCT recipient or a stem cell or donor lymphocyte infusion donor (not recorded which). It is not recorded whose cells these are; they may come from a transplant donor.

CDR3 coding DNA: TGCAGCGTTGAACTAGTGACGGAGACCCAGTACTTC. Translation gives CSVELVTETQYF. The rearrangement uses TRBV29-1 and TRBJ2-5; D ambiguous. Deletions cut 2 bases from V and 5 bases from J, with 9 bases between. CDR3 size: 12 residues. Germline V lookup: CDR1 SQVTM, CDR2 ANQGSEA.

This sequence joins TRBV7-2 and TRBJ2-6; D call uncertain. From germline, CDR1 is SGHTA and CDR2 FQGNSA. Trimming stripped 1 base from V and 1 base from J, with 5 bases between. The CDR3 spans 15 residues. As DNA, the CDR3 is TGTGCCAGCAGCTTAGACATGTCTGGGGCCAACGTCCTGACTTTC. This translates into CASSLDMSGANVLTF.

This clonotype was picked up a small number of times. This chain joins TRBV3-1 and TRBJ1-1, with no clear D. This CDR3 spans 11 amino acids. Germline loops: CDR1 LGHDT, CDR2 YNNKEL (reference sequence). V gave up 0 bases and J gave up 4 bases, with 0 bases separating them. CDR3 sequence: CASSQDTEAFF. As DNA, the CDR3 is TGTGCCAGCAGCCAAGACACTGAAGCTTTCTTT.

This clonotype has just a few counts. The J gene is TRBJ2-3, the V gene TRBV4-2; the match to TRBD2 covers 8 bases. Per the germline V gene, CDR1 is LGHNA and CDR2 is YNFKEQ. The CDR3 is made up of 16 amino acids. The trim removed 0 bases at V and 0 bases at J, leaving 2 bases unmatched. The CDR3 loop is CASSQEASGSTDTQYF. CDR3 nucleotides: TGTGCCAGCAGCCAAGAGGCTAGCGGGAGCACAGATACGCAGTATTTT.

The DNA for the CDR3 is TGTGCCATCAGTGAATTCGAGACAGCCCTAGGAGAGACCCAGTACTTC. Protein sequence: CAISEFETALGETQYF. J is TRBJ2-5 and V is TRBV10-3, with TRBD1 as a possible D gene (5 bases). Germline CDR1 ENHRY, CDR2 SYGVKD. The V gene lost 3 bases and the J gene lost 4 bases, with 18 bases spanning the gap. The CDR3 spans 16 residues.

This clonotype was seen many times. This sequence joins TRBV6-5 and TRBJ2-7, with TRBD1 identical over 8 bases. CDR3 size: 15 residues. V gave up 4 bases and J gave up 3 bases; unmatched junction bases: 8. The V gene's germline CDR1 is MNHEY and CDR2 SVGAGI. CDR3 amino acids: CASSSAGTGFYEQYF. The CDR3 bases are TGTGCCAGCAGTTCCGCCGGGACAGGTTTCTACGAGCAGTACTTC.

This clonotype has ten or more counts. The rearrangement uses TRBV7-8 and TRBJ1-2, with TRBD1 as a possible D gene (5 bases). The germline V and J ends were trimmed by 2 bases and 5 bases, with 15 bases remaining between them. The CDR3 extends over 15 amino acids. CDR1 and CDR2 (germline): SGHVS, FQNEAQ. In nucleotides, the CDR3 is TGTGCCAGCAGCTTAATTGGGGGTTGGGGATATGGCTACACCTTC. It specifies CASSLIGGWGYGYTF. Together with reference TRBV7-8 and TRBJ1-2, the CDR3 gives the full variable domain: GAGVSQSPRYKVAKRGQDVALRCDPISGHVSLFWYQQALGQGPEFLTYFQNEAQLDKSGLPSDRFFAERPEGSVSTLKIQRTQQEDSAVYLCASSLIGGWGYGYTFGSGTRLTVV.

This clonotype was found many times. The chain combines TRBV4-2 with TRBJ2-5, with 10 positions matching TRBD2. J was trimmed by 2 bases and V by 2 bases; bases with no gene match: 5. The V gene's germline CDR1 is LGHNA and CDR2 YNFKEQ. The CDR3 totals 16 residues. The CDR3, as DNA: TGTGCCAGCAGCCAACAGACTAGCGGGCTACAAGAGACCCAGTACTTC. Translated: CASSQQTSGLQETQYF.

This clonotype was counted a few times. The V call is TRBV29-1, the J call TRBJ2-1; D might be TRBD1 (6 bases). This CDR3 contains 14 residues. The V and J ends lost 6 bases and 8 bases respectively, with 20 bases between them. Germline loops: CDR1 SQVTM, CDR2 ANQGSEA. Here the CDR3 DNA reads TGCAGCGTCGAGGGGGAAACCGCAGACTATGAGCAGTTCTTC. Translated, it gives CSVEGETADYEQFF.

CDR3 DNA: TGTGCCAGCAGAAACAGAGGTGAAGCTTTCTTT. It specifies CASRNRGEAFF. The chain employs TRBV7-2 and TRBJ1-1; D unclear. Germline lookup yields CDR1 SGHTA and CDR2 FQGNSA. V lost 6 bases, J lost 7 bases, and 9 bases lay in between. The CDR3 is 11 residues long.

The gene calls are TRBV27 and TRBJ2-1; 13 nucleotides agree with TRBD2. Trimming cost V 5 bases and J 5 bases; bases outside gene matches: 3. This CDR3 is built from 15 residues. The V gene's germline CDR1 is MNHEY and CDR2 SMNVEV (reference sequence). The CDR3 sequence: CASSGGTSGNNEQFF. The CDR3 nucleotides read TGTGCCAGCAGTGGAGGGACTAGCGGGAACAATGAGCAGTTCTTC.

The chain joins TRBV6-5 to TRBJ2-7; D perhaps matches TRBD2 (5 bases). This CDR3 is built from 15 residues. Germline V gene data show CDR1 as MNHEY and CDR2 as SVGAGI. V was clipped by 0 bases and J by 1 base, with 10 bases between them. Here the CDR3 reads CASSYSVGGSYEQYF. The DNA of the CDR3 is TGTGCCAGCAGTTACTCGGTTGGAGGTTCCTACGAGCAGTACTTC.

The V and J genes are TRBV29-1 and TRBJ1-2; D gene unclear. V shed 4 bases and J shed 6 bases, with 12 bases lying between them. Germline CDR1 reads SQVTM; CDR2 reads ANQGSEA. The CDR3 contains 12 residues. The CDR3 reads CSVGPGFHGYTF. The CDR3 nucleotides are TGCAGCGTTGGACCTGGGTTCCATGGCTACACCTTC.

This clonotype was recorded a few times. The chain combines TRBV11-1 with TRBJ2-5; perhaps TRBD1 as D (6 bases). Germline CDR1 is SGHAT and CDR2 is FQDESV (reference sequence). Trimming removed 5 bases at V and 4 bases at J, with 14 bases between. The CDR3 extends over 14 amino acids. The CDR3: CASSIPQGRETQYF. The CDR3 DNA reads TGTGCCAGCAGCATTCCACAGGGACGAGAGACCCAGTACTTC.

This clonotype was counted many times. This chain joins TRBV12-3 or TRBV12-4 and TRBJ1-5, with D unclear. V was pared by 6 bases and J by 1 base, with 13 bases between. The CDR3 is 15 residues long. The CDR3 nucleotides are TGTGCCAGCAGCCAACTCAGTCCAAGCAATCAGCCCCAGCATTTT. Protein product: CASSQLSPSNQPQHF.

In this sample, this clonotype turned up many times. The V and J genes are TRBV12-3 or TRBV12-4 and TRBJ1-1, with D possibly matching TRBD1 (5 bases). With 4 bases removed from V and 8 bases from J, the gap between germline ends came to 11 bases. The CDR3 runs to 12 residues. CDR3: CASSYGGAEAFF. CDR3 sequence (DNA): TGTGCCAGCAGTTACGGAGGGGCAGAAGCTTTCTTT.

This clonotype was seen a few times. CDR3 protein: CASSSNNRVDEQYF. In nucleotides, the CDR3 is TGTGCCAGCAGTTCCAACAACAGAGTCGACGAGCAGTACTTC. The genes are TRBV27 and TRBJ2-7; no definite D call. V dropped 4 bases and J dropped 5 bases, with 15 bases sitting between them. The CDR3 has 14 amino acids. Per germline, CDR1 MNHEY and CDR2 SMNVEV (reference sequence).